This T cell receptor (beta chain) was captured in a study of cytomegalovirus exposure and HLA in healthy donors. Overall study: A previous analysis identified 95 million to 140 million unique TCR beta sequences derived from about 180 million T cells.

In regard to this clone: Antigen specificity is unknown. This CDR3 is also generated by other DNA sequences in the sample.

Use of 60 Vbeta and 13 Jbeta primers characterized the PCR. The method was immunoSEQ multiplex PCR; TCRdb's version includes in-frame clones alone and lacks a portion of them. Of some 130,000 clones listed, roughly 63% are singletons. The CDR3 spans 13 residues. Trimming left V 2 bases short and J 2 bases short, with 7 bases between. The germline V gene has CDR1 SGHRS and CDR2 YFSETQ. General study findings and limits: It emerged from a later analysis that several of the most significant clusters appeared to be linked to common viral pathogens. One variant, a missense change in DCLRE1C, was linked in a later analysis to TCR beta V- and J-gene trimming.

This TCR was recovered from a man younger than 45 in good health and CMV-seropositive. The sequencing input was PBMCs. This chain links TRBV5-1 with TRBJ1-1; D is possibly TRBD1 (6 bases). CDR3 region: CASSLQGNTEAFF. As DNA, the CDR3 is TGCGCCAGCAGCTTACAGGGAAACACTGAAGCTTTCTTT.